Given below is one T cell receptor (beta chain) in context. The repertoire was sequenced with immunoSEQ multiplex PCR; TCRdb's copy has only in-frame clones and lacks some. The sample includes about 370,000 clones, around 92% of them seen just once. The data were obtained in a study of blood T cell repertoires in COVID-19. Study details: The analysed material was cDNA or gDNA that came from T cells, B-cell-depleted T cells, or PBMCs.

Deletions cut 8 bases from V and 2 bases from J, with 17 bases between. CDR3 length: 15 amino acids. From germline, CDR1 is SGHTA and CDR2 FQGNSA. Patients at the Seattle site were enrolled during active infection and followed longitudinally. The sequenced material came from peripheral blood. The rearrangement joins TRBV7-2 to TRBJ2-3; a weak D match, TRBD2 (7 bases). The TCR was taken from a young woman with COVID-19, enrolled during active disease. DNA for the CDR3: TGTGCCAGCTCCGGGGGCGGGAGTATCACAGATACGCAGTATTTT. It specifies CASSGGGSITDTQYF.